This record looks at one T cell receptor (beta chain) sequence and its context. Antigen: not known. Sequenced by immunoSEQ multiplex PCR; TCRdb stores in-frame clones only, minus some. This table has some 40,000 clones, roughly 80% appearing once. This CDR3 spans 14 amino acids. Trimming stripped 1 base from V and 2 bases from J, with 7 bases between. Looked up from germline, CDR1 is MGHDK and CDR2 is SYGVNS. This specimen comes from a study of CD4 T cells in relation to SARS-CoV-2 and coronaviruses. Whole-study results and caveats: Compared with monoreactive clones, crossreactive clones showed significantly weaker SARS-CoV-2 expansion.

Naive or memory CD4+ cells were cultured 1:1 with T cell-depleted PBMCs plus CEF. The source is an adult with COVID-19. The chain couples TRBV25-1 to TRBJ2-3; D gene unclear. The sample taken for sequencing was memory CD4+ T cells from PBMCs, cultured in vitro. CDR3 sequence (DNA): TGTGCCAGCAGTGAATCTGGGTACACAGATACGCAGTATTTT. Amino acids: CASSESGYTDTQYF.